The entry below describes one TCR beta chain. The source of the sample is a study of shared T cell receptors in the human thymus. Sequencing used immunoSEQ multiplex PCR; TCRdb keeps in-frame clones, though not all of them. Of some 660,000 clones detected, over 75% appear once; the ten largest clones hold about 0.0094%. V trimming: 6 bases; J trimming: 2 bases; junction bases outside the gene matches: 0. The CDR3 contains 13 residues. Germline V gene data show CDR1 as MNHEY and CDR2 as SMNVEV (reference sequence). These records were also assigned to another study, of human thymus T cells. That investigation notes: Each of the donors was a healthy Finnish infant who was undergoing open corrective cardiac surgery for congenital heart defects. Corrective heart surgery yielded resections, and these provided the thymus tissue. Both thymic and peripheral blood repertoires showed apparently biased V and J usage. Related studies noted strongly shared thymic repertoires across unrelated people.

The sequencing input was thymocytes. V gene TRBV27 combines with J gene TRBJ2-1; 8 bases are shared with TRBD2. The receptor comes from a boy in the first two years of life with a congenital heart defect. DNA for the CDR3: TGTGCCAGCAGCGGGAGGGCCTACAATGAGCAGTTCTTC. Translating gives CASSGRAYNEQFF.